Presented here are 19 T cell receptor beta chains from one specimen sequenced in a study of cytomegalovirus exposure and HLA in healthy donors. Method: immunoSEQ multiplex PCR; TCRdb's copy keeps in-frame clones and lacks some. The table records more than 120,000 clones, approximately 86% of them present only once. Specimen: PBMCs. Receptors originate from a man between 18 and 35 years old in good health and CMV-seropositive.

V gene TRBV2 combines with J gene TRBJ2-5, with 9 bases lining up with TRBD2. Losses at the gene ends were 1 base for V and 3 bases for J; bases not matched to a gene: 3. The germline V gene has CDR1 SNHLY and CDR2 FYNNEI. The CDR3 covers 15 residues. Written as DNA, the CDR3 is TGTGCCAGCAGTGAAGGGTCTAGCGGGAAAGAGACCCAGTACTTC. It yields the protein CASSEGSSGKETQYF.

The J gene is TRBJ2-3, the V gene TRBV10-2, with D possibly matching TRBD2 (6 bases). The CDR3 covers 11 residues. Germline CDR1 is WSHSY and CDR2 is SAAADI. V lost 4 bases to trimming and J lost 12 bases, with 11 bases between them. As DNA, the CDR3 is TGCGCCAGCAGTGCCGGGACTCCTCAGTATTTT. Protein product: CASSAGTPQYF.

CDR3 amino acids: CASSERRQGAGANVLTF. The CDR3 DNA sequence: TGTGCCAGCAGTGAACGGAGACAGGGGGCTGGGGCCAACGTCCTGACTTTC. The chain recombines TRBV6-1 with TRBJ2-6, with 9 bases identical to TRBD1. The CDR3 is 17 amino acids. V was pared by 2 bases and J by 2 bases, with 4 bases of the junction left unmatched. Germline CDR1 is MNHNS and CDR2 is SASEGT.

Remarks on this clone: The sample carries other DNA sequences with the same CDR3. The V gene is TRBV20-1, the J gene TRBJ1-2; the D gene is possibly TRBD1 (6 bases). This CDR3 spans 11 amino acids. The germline V and J ends were trimmed by 3 bases and 4 bases, with 6 bases remaining between them. Germline V lookup: CDR1 DFQATT, CDR2 SNEGSKA (reference sequence). Here the CDR3 DNA reads TGCAGTGCTAGGGACAGCTATGGCTACACCTTC. Protein product: CSARDSYGYTF.

CDR3: CASSLWGGQGTEAFF. In nucleotides, the CDR3 is TGTGCCAGCAGCTTGTGGGGTGGACAGGGGACTGAAGCTTTCTTT. The J gene is TRBJ1-1, the V gene TRBV5-5, with 9 bases identical to TRBD1. The V gene end was trimmed by 1 base and the J gene end by 5 bases; junction bases not matched to a gene: 6. The CDR3 is 15 residues long. CDR1 is SGHKS, CDR2 YYEKEE, per germline (reference sequence).

Notes on this clone: Given the absence of the conserved phenylalanine or tryptophan at the CDR3 end, a read error is likely. It is unclear where the CDR3 begins or ends on the DNA, so no DNA is shown, and the CDR3 is as TCRdb lists it. The chain carries TRBV5-6 and TRBJ2-3; the table assigns TRBD2, which was not confirmed against the DNA. CDR1 SGHDT and CDR2 YYEEEE come from the germline V gene. The CDR3 length is 14 residues, termini included. The chain's CDR3 is CASSFTTPDLQSAI.

The chain is built from TRBV7-3 and TRBJ2-3, with 8 bases identical to TRBD1. The CDR3 is 15 amino acids. The germline V gene encodes CDR1 SGHTA and CDR2 FQGTGA. V shed 5 bases and J 3 bases; nucleotides not matched to a gene: 7. As DNA, the CDR3 is TGTGCCAGCAGCAAAACAGGGGGTAAGACAGATACGCAGTATTTT. As protein: CASSKTGGKTDTQYF.

The chain joins TRBV6-5 to TRBJ2-7; weak D call: TRBD1 (6 bases). CDR3 length: 13 amino acids. CDR1 is MNHEY and CDR2 is SVGAGI in the germline V gene. V lost 6 bases, J lost 5 bases, and 14 bases lay in between. The CDR3 DNA sequence: TGTGCCAGCAGCCTACACAGGGACCACGAGCAGTACTTC. Its translation: CASSLHRDHEQYF.

This clone is a singleton in its sample. The chain carries TRBV5-4 and TRBJ2-4; tentative D call: TRBD2 (6 bases). The CDR3 contains 14 residues. Between the trimmed V and J ends, which lost 0 bases and 6 bases, there was a span of 10 bases. CDR1 and CDR2 (germline): SGHNT, YYREEE (reference sequence). The CDR3 DNA sequence: TGTGCCAGCAGCTTGGGCGGGGATCTAAACATTCAGTACTTC. Amino acids: CASSLGGDLNIQYF.

The chain is built from TRBV5-1 and TRBJ2-1; D not certain. The length of the CDR3 is 13 residues. V was clipped by 2 bases and J by 4 bases, with 7 bases between them. Germline V gene data show CDR1 as SGHRS and CDR2 as YFSETQ. CDR3 in DNA: TGCGCCAGCAGCTTCACTACTTACAATGAGCAGTTCTTC. It specifies CASSFTTYNEQFF.

Concerning this clone: The CDR3 does not end in the conserved phenylalanine or tryptophan, so this is likely a read error. No DNA is shown, since the ends of the CDR3 on it are uncertain; the CDR3 is the one TCRdb lists. The rearrangement links TRBV29-1 to TRBJ1-2; TRBD1 is the table's D call, not checked against the DNA. The CDR3 has 10 amino acids, counting both end residues. CDR1 is SQVTM and CDR2 is ANQGSEA in the germline V gene. The CDR3 is CSAGQDRVDL.

The chain is built from TRBV13 and TRBJ1-3, with 7 bases aligning to TRBD1. Unmatched junction bases numbered 14, after V lost 6 bases and J lost 0 bases. Germline CDR1 and CDR2: PRHDT and FYEKMQ (reference sequence). This CDR3 is 18 amino acids long. The CDR3 spells CASRGTVGPPNSGNTIYF. CDR3 DNA sequence: TGTGCCAGCAGAGGGACAGTCGGTCCCCCCAACTCTGGAAACACCATATATTTT.

V gene TRBV7-6 combines with J gene TRBJ2-3; D ambiguous. This CDR3 is 13 amino acids long. V lost 1 base and J 5 bases, leaving 7 bases between the germline ends. CDR1 is SGHVS and CDR2 is FNYEAQ in the germline V gene. CDR3 sequence reads: CASSLGLKDTQYF. DNA for the CDR3: TGTGCCAGCAGCTTAGGGCTTAAAGATACGCAGTATTTT.

The J gene is TRBJ1-2, the V gene TRBV6-5; TRBD1 might be the D (6 bases). The CDR3 spans 13 residues. CDR1 MNHEY and CDR2 SVGAGI come from the germline V gene. V shed 6 bases and J shed 8 bases, with 16 bases lying between them. The CDR3 DNA is TGTGCCAGCAGGACACCAGGACAGTGGGGCTACACCTTC. It codes for CASRTPGQWGYTF.

This chain joins TRBV6-5 and TRBJ2-1; 10 nucleotides agree with TRBD1. The CDR3 contains 16 residues. Trimming cost V 2 bases and J 5 bases; bases outside gene matches: 6. Per the germline V gene, CDR1 is MNHEY and CDR2 is SVGAGI. Here the CDR3 reads CASSYRQGAIHNEQFF. CDR3 coding DNA: TGTGCCAGCAGTTACCGACAGGGGGCGATCCACAATGAGCAGTTCTTC.

The rearrangement uses TRBV7-7 and TRBJ1-1; D not certain. Germline loops: CDR1 SSHAT, CDR2 FNYEAQ (reference sequence). With 6 bases removed from V and 2 bases from J, the gap between germline ends came to 10 bases. The CDR3 has 13 amino acids. The CDR3 DNA sequence: TGTGCCAGCAGTCCGACACTTAACACTGAAGCTTTCTTT. Protein sequence: CASSPTLNTEAFF.

V gene TRBV6-1 combines with J gene TRBJ1-2; a weak D match, TRBD1 (5 bases). The CDR3 has 13 amino acids. Germline V gene data show CDR1 as MNHNS and CDR2 as SASEGT. V dropped 4 bases and J dropped 8 bases, with 14 bases sitting between them. CDR3 nucleotides: TGTGCCAGCAGTGTGGAAGGGGAATACGGCTACACCTTC. It specifies CASSVEGEYGYTF.

The rearrangement links TRBV18 to TRBJ1-6; perhaps TRBD1 as D (5 bases). Germline V CDR1 and CDR2: KGHSH, LQKENI. V gave up 6 bases and J gave up 6 bases, with 15 bases separating them. There are 15 residues in the CDR3. CDR3 in amino acids: CASSPTATLNSPLHF. CDR3 nucleotide sequence: TGTGCCAGCTCGCCGACAGCTACTCTTAATTCACCCCTCCACTTT. The full variable domain, its missing parts supplied by reference TRBV18 and TRBJ1-6, is NAGVMQNPRHLVRRRGQEARLRCSPMKGHSHVYWYRQLPEEGLKFMVYLQKENIIDESGMPKERFSAEFPKEGPSILRIQQVVRGDSAAYFCASSPTATLNSPLHFGNGTRLTVT.

The J gene is TRBJ1-2, the V gene TRBV30; D gene unclear. This CDR3 has 13 residues. The V end lost 4 bases, the J end lost 1 base, and 10 bases lay between the germline ends. The germline V gene has CDR1 GTSNPN and CDR2 SVGIG (reference sequence). Here the CDR3 DNA reads TGTGCCTGGAAAATGGGGAGTAACTATGGCTACACCTTC. Its protein is CAWKMGSNYGYTF.